This T cell receptor (beta chain) was identified during a study of PD-1 blockade in classical Hodgkin lymphoma. Study-level points and caveats: Compared with healthy donors, newly diagnosed patients reportedly showed lower baseline TCR diversity. Complete responders showed a baseline diversity that resembled the diversity of newly diagnosed patients. Repertoire differences have undefined causes, possibly disease activity or prior therapy. By C4D1, CD4+ diversity increased significantly, especially in complete responders.

Regarding time point: cycle 4 day 1 (C4D1), after five to seven weeks of nivolumab. Each patient relapsed following autologous stem cell transplantation, and prior brentuximab vedotin exposure differed. The repertoire was sequenced with immunoSEQ multiplex PCR; TCRdb's copy has only in-frame clones and lacks some. This table holds under 25,000 clones, about 70% found once. On this clone itself: Its specificity is not known.

The CDR3 runs 13 residues. The ends were cut back, 6 bases at V and 7 bases at J, with 16 bases in the middle. CDR1 and CDR2 from the germline V gene are MDHEN and SYDVKM. This material consisted of peripheral blood mononuclear cells (PBMCs), taken before the fourth cycle of nivolumab. V and J are TRBV28 and TRBJ2-7; D tentatively fits TRBD1 or TRBD2 (5 bases each). The receptor's source is a human donor with classical Hodgkin lymphoma. The CDR3 region is CASSRTSGGEQYF. DNA of the CDR3: TGTGCCAGCAGCAGGACAAGTGGAGGTGAGCAGTACTTC.